The 16 T cell receptor beta chains given below trace back to one sample, sequenced in a study of blood T cell repertoires in COVID-19 (dated by TCRdb to 2018 to 2021). Library method: the immunoSEQ multiplex PCR assay. The table was pulled from immuneACCESS by TCRdb, which kept in-frame rearrangements only. Such tables lose some clones; where checked, under half of the loss comes from unresolved V genes, and the rest has no known cause. The sample table lists around 50,000 clones, approximately 85% of them with a count of one. Of the sample, around 7% is held by the ten largest clones. The sequencing sample was made of peripheral blood. The receptors stem from a man aged 40-50 years with acute or convalescent COVID-19.

The J gene is TRBJ2-1, the V gene TRBV11-3; TRBD2 might be the D (6 bases). V was cut by 2 bases and J by 6 bases, with 14 bases left in between. This CDR3 is 15 amino acids long. Germline V CDR1 and CDR2: SGHNT, YENEEA. CDR3 sequence: CASSLTDRGGNEQFF. The CDR3 coding sequence is TGTGCCAGCAGCTTAACGGATAGGGGAGGCAATGAGCAGTTCTTC. The whole variable domain, filled in from reference TRBV11-3 and TRBJ2-1, reads EAGVVQSPRYKIIEKKQPVAFWCNPISGHNTLYWYLQNLGQGPELLIRYENEEAVDDSQLPKDRFSAERLKGVDSTLKIQPAELGDSAVYLCASSLTDRGGNEQFFGPGTRLTVL.

The chain employs TRBV19 and TRBJ2-7; D is unresolved. The CDR3 extends over 13 amino acids. Germline CDR1 reads LNHDA; CDR2 reads SQIVND (reference sequence). The V end was cut by 0 bases, the J end by 6 bases, with 9 bases between. The CDR3 nucleotides read TGTGCCAGTAGTATAGAAGAGGTCGGCGAGCAGTACTTC. The encoded protein is CASSIEEVGEQYF.

This chain links TRBV5-1 with TRBJ2-1, with 9 bases that match TRBD2. The CDR3 totals 17 residues. CDR1 and CDR2 from the germline V gene are SGHRS and YFSETQ. V was clipped by 4 bases and J by 7 bases; unmatched bases: 15. CDR3 DNA: TGCGCCAGCAGCGAAACCCCCCCTAGCGGGGAGGGGAATGAGCAGTTCTTC. Translation gives CASSETPPSGEGNEQFF. Together with reference TRBV5-1 and TRBJ2-1, the CDR3 gives the full variable domain: KAGVTQTPRYLIKTRGQQVTLSCSPISGHRSVSWYQQTPGQGLQFLFEYFSETQRNKGNFPGRFSGRQFSNSRSEMNVSTLELGDSALYLCASSETPPSGEGNEQFFGPGTRLTVL.

The chain recombines TRBV5-1 with TRBJ2-5, with 9 positions matching TRBD2. Germline assignment: CDR1 SGHRS and CDR2 YFSETQ. The CDR3 contains 17 residues. With V trimmed by 0 bases and J by 5 bases, 11 bases remained unmatched. CDR3 in amino acids: CASSLAGGGVSLETQYF. CDR3 DNA sequence: TGCGCCAGCAGCTTGGCAGGCGGGGGGGTTAGTTTGGAGACCCAGTACTTC.

V is TRBV29-1 and J is TRBJ2-3, with a possible D match to TRBD1 (6 bases). The CDR3 contains 15 residues. Trimming took off 6 bases at V and 0 bases at J, with 16 bases between the two ends. CDR1 SQVTM and CDR2 ANQGSEA come from the germline V gene. The CDR3 sequence is CSVRRDTLSTDTQYF. In DNA, the CDR3 is TGCAGCGTCCGACGGGACACCCTGAGCACAGATACGCAGTATTTT.

The chain recombines TRBV27 with TRBJ2-7, with TRBD1 matching over 11 bases. The J segment lost 6 bases and the V segment lost 6 bases, leaving 10 bases of the junction unmatched. This CDR3 spans 15 amino acids. CDR1 MNHEY and CDR2 SMNVEV come from the germline V gene (reference sequence). The CDR3 region has the DNA TGTGCCAGCAGAGCCCGGGACAGGGGGTTGGCCGAGCAGTACTTC. This encodes CASRARDRGLAEQYF.

This clone has just a few counts. This chain connects TRBV5-1 to TRBJ1-1; TRBD1 aligns across 8 bases. Germline CDR1 reads SGHRS; CDR2 reads YFSETQ. V dropped 4 bases and J dropped 4; count of bases not matched to a gene: 9. CDR3 size: 15 residues. The CDR3 region is CASSNPQGAFTEAFF. Written as DNA, the CDR3 is TGCGCCAGCAGCAATCCCCAGGGGGCGTTCACTGAAGCTTTCTTT.

The CDR3 spells CASSILGHDQPQHF. The DNA of the CDR3 is TGTGCCAGTAGTATTTTGGGACACGATCAGCCCCAGCATTTT. This chain joins TRBV19 and TRBJ1-5; tentatively, D is TRBD1 (6 bases). CDR1 LNHDA and CDR2 SQIVND come from the germline V gene (reference sequence). Trimming left V 3 bases short and J 5 bases short, with 11 bases between. CDR3 length: 14 amino acids.

The chain employs TRBV10-2 and TRBJ1-5; D is ambiguous. Trimming cost V 4 bases and J 6 bases, with 16 bases left between them. Germline V gene sequence: CDR1 WSHSY, CDR2 SAAADI. The CDR3 consists of 15 residues. The CDR3 DNA follows: TGCGCCAGCAGTGCCGACTACGCCTGGACTCAGCCCCAGCATTTT. Translating it yields CASSADYAWTQPQHF.

This clone showed up just a few times. V gene TRBV2 combines with J gene TRBJ2-7, with a possible D match to TRBD1 (5 bases). The CDR3 sequence is 11 residues long. Between the trimmed V and J ends, which lost 8 bases and 3 bases, there was a span of 8 bases. CDR1 and CDR2 from the germline V gene are SNHLY and FYNNEI. As DNA, the CDR3 is TGTGCCAGCCGTAGGGGCTACGAGCAGTACTTC. This sequence encodes CASRRGYEQYF.

This chain connects TRBV6-5 to TRBJ1-4; maybe TRBD1 (6 bases). V was cut by 6 bases and J by 5 bases, with 16 bases left in between. The germline gives CDR1 MNHEY, CDR2 SVGAGI. The CDR3 spans 15 residues. CDR3 nucleotide sequence: TGTGCCAGCAGGCTGTCCGGACAGATAAATGAAAAACTGTTTTTT. Its protein product is CASRLSGQINEKLFF.

The CDR3 protein is CASSSELAGGAKNIQYF. The CDR3 bases are TGTGCCAGCAGCTCCGAACTAGCGGGGGGGGCCAAAAACATTCAGTACTTC. The chain links TRBV5-4 to TRBJ2-4; 13 bases are shared with TRBD2. The CDR3 sequence is 17 residues long. Germline CDR1 SGHNT, CDR2 YYREEE (reference sequence). V dropped 3 bases and J dropped 1; count of bases not matched to a gene: 4.

The V and J genes are TRBV7-2 and TRBJ1-5, with D unresolved. The CDR3 totals 15 residues. Germline V lookup: CDR1 SGHTA, CDR2 FQGNSA. V gave up 3 bases and J gave up 6 bases, with 15 bases separating them. CDR3 in DNA: TGTGCCAGCAGCTTTGGTGCAGGCCTCGGTCAGCCCCAGCATTTT. It specifies CASSFGAGLGQPQHF.

V gene TRBV29-1 combines with J gene TRBJ2-5; 9 nucleotides match TRBD1. The CDR3 sequence is 14 residues long. Germline V gene data show CDR1 as SQVTM and CDR2 as ANQGSEA. Trimming took 8 bases from V and 1 from J; bases not matched to a gene: 8. In nucleotides, the CDR3 is TGCAGCTGCGGACAGGGGTCTAGCCAAGAGACCCAGTACTTC. Its translation: CSCGQGSSQETQYF. Complete variable domain (other parts from reference TRBV29-1 and TRBJ2-5): SAVISQKPSRDICQRGTSLTIQCQVDSQVTMMFWYRQQPGQSLTLIATANQGSEATYESGFVIDKFPISRPNLTFSTLTVSNMSPEDSSIYLCSCGQGSSQETQYFGPGTRLLVL.

The CDR3 bases are TGTGCCAGCAGCCAGGGGTTTCGGAACACCGGGGAGCTGTTTTTT. It translates to CASSQGFRNTGELFF. The V gene is TRBV11-2, the J gene TRBJ2-2, with a weak D call TRBD1 (6 bases). Germline V gene data show CDR1 as SGHAT and CDR2 as FQNNGV. This CDR3 is built from 15 residues. The V gene lost 5 bases and the J gene lost 1 base, with 11 bases spanning the gap.

The rearrangement joins TRBV3-1 (or the pseudogene TRBV3-2) to TRBJ2-7, with D perhaps TRBD2 (7 bases). The germline V gene encodes CDR1 LGHDT and CDR2 YNNKEL (reference sequence). Trimming took off 4 bases at V and 2 bases at J, with 12 bases between the two ends. The CDR3 contains 14 residues. In nucleotides, the CDR3 is TGTGCCAGCAGCCCCGGGGGGCCAGCCTACGAGCAGTACTTC. It encodes CASSPGGPAYEQYF.